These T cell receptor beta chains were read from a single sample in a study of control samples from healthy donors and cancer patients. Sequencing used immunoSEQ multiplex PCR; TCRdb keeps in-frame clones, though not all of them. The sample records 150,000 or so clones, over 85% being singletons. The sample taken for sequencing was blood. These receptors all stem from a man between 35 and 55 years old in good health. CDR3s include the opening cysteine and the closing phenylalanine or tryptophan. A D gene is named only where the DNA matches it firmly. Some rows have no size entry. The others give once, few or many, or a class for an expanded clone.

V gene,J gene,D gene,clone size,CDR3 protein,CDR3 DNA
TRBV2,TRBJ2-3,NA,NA,CASSESDTQYF,TGTGCCAGCAGTGAGTCGGATACGCAGTATTTT
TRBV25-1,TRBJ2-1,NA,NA,CASSLRRGNIDEQFF,TGTGCCAGCAGTCTAAGGAGGGGCAATATCGATGAGCAGTTCTTC
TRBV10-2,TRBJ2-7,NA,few,CASSVRGVYEQYF,TGCGCCAGCAGCGTCAGGGGAGTCTACGAGCAGTACTTC
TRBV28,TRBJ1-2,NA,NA,CASTQGSATGYTF,TGTGCCAGCACCCAAGGGTCGGCGACTGGCTACACCTTC
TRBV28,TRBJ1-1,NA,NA,CASSLGEIGTEAFF,TGTGCCAGCAGTTTGGGGGAAATAGGCACTGAAGCTTTCTTT
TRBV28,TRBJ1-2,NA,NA,CASSFPWDYGYTF,TGTGCCAGCAGTTTCCCCTGGGACTATGGCTACACCTTC
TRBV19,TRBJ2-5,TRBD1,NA,CASSTQSGTVGETQYF,TGTGCCAGTAGTACTCAATCCGGGACAGTAGGAGAGACCCAGTACTTC
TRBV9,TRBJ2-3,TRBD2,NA,CASSASWGGIRTDTQYF,TGTGCCAGCAGCGCCTCATGGGGGGGAATTCGCACAGATACGCAGTATTTT
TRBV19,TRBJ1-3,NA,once,CASSSPDDASGNTIYF,TGTGCCAGTAGTTCCCCGGACGACGCCTCTGGAAACACCATATATTTT
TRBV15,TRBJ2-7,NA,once,CATTSDDGPYEQYF,TGTGCCACCACCTCGGACGACGGACCCTACGAGCAGTACTTC
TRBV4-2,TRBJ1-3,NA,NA,CASSHSENSGNTIYF,TGTGCCAGCAGCCATAGCGAAAACTCTGGAAACACCATATATTTT
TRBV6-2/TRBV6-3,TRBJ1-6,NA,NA,CASSYGQSSYNSPLHF,TGTGCCAGCAGTTACGGTCAGAGCTCCTATAATTCACCCCTCCACTTT
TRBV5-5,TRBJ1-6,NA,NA,CASSLAGFSNSPLHF,TGTGCCAGCAGCTTGGCCGGGTTCTCTAATTCACCCCTCCACTTT
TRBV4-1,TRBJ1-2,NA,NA,CASSQDPLVPSYGYTF,TGCGCCAGCAGCCAAGACCCCCTCGTACCTTCCTATGGCTACACCTTC
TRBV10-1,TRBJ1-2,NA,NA,CASSDGSNYGYTF,TGCGCCAGCAGTGACGGCTCTAACTATGGCTACACCTTC
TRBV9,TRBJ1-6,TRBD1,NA,CASSVGTGGRGNSPLHF,TGTGCCAGCAGCGTGGGGACAGGGGGGCGGGGGAATTCACCCCTCCACTTT
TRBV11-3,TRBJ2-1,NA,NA,CASSGYTGAGYNEQFF,TGTGCCAGCAGCGGCTACACGGGGGCGGGCTACAATGAGCAGTTCTTC
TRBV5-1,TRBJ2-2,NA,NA,CASSLGGDPTPNTGELFF,TGCGCCAGCAGCTTGGGGGGGGACCCTACACCTAACACCGGGGAGCTGTTTTTT
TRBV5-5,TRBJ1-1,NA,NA,CASSLSLLNTEAFF,TGTGCCAGCAGCTTAAGCCTCCTCAACACTGAAGCTTTCTTT
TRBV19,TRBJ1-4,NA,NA,CASNGNDATNEKLFF,TGTGCCAGTAATGGGAACGACGCAACTAATGAAAAACTGTTTTTT
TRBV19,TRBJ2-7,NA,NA,CASSRRDGGGEQYF,TGTGCCAGTAGTCGACGGGATGGTGGGGGCGAGCAGTACTTC
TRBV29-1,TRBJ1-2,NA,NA,CSVPVQGGRGYTF,TGCAGCGTCCCGGTCCAGGGAGGCAGAGGCTACACCTTC
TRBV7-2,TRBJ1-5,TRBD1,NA,CASSLVSQGARQPQHF,TGTGCCAGCAGCTTGGTCAGCCAGGGGGCACGGCAGCCCCAGCATTTT
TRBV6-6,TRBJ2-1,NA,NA,CASSYPGTGSNEQFF,TGTGCCAGCAGTTACCCCGGGACGGGAAGCAATGAGCAGTTCTTC
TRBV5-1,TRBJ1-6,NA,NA,CASSLQPPYNSPLHF,TGCGCCAGCAGCTTGCAACCCCCATATAATTCACCCCTCCACTTT
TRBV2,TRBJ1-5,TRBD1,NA,CASRGQGIDQPQHF,TGTGCCAGCAGGGGACAGGGTATTGATCAGCCCCAGCATTTT
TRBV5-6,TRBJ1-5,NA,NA,CASSLTVSNQPQHF,TGTGCCAGCAGCTTGACAGTTAGCAATCAGCCCCAGCATTTT
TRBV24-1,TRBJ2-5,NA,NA,CATSDPTGEETQYF,TGTGCCACCAGTGACCCGACGGGGGAAGAGACCCAGTACTTC
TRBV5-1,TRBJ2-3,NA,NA,CASSFSPSTDTQYF,TGCGCCAGCAGCTTTAGCCCTAGCACAGATACGCAGTATTTT
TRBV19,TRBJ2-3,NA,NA,CATTTVNTDTQYF,TGTGCCACTACCACGGTCAACACAGATACGCAGTATTTT
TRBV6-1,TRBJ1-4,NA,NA,CASSDRGREKLFF,TGTGCCAGCAGTGACCGGGGGCGAGAAAAACTGTTTTTT
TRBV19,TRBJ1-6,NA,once,CASTQGTYNSPLHF,TGTGCCAGTACCCAGGGAACCTATAATTCACCCCTCCACTTT
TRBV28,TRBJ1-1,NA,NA,CASRVDSRVSPFF,TGTGCCAGCAGGGTGGACAGTCGCGTCTCCCCTTTCTTT
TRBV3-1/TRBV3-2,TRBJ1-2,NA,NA,CASSPRQVSSHTF,TGTGCCAGCAGCCCCCGGCAGGTCTCGTCCCACACCTTC
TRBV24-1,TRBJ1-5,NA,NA,CATSDSGRFNQPQHF,TGTGCCACCAGTGATTCCGGCAGGTTCAATCAGCCCCAGCATTTT
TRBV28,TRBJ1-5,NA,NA,CASSSRAGNQPQHF,TGTGCCAGCAGTTCCAGGGCAGGCAATCAGCCCCAGCATTTT
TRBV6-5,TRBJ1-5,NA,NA,CASSGVVNQPQHF,TGTGCCAGCAGCGGGGTCGTCAATCAGCCCCAGCATTTT
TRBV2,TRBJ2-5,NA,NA,CASSEGWQGIQETQYF,TGTGCCAGCAGTGAAGGGTGGCAGGGGATCCAAGAGACCCAGTACTTC
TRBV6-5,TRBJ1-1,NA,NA,CASSRPRGEAFF,TGTGCCAGCAGTCGGCCGAGGGGTGAAGCTTTCTTT
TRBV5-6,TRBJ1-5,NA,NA,CARVMRPQHF,TGTGCCAGGGTAATGCGGCCCCAGCATTTT
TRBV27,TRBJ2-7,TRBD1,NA,CASRRGGPSPTYEQYF,TGTGCCAGCAGAAGAGGGGGCCCATCTCCAACCTACGAGCAGTACTTC
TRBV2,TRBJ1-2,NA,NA,CANSDWVNYGYTF,TGTGCCAACTCGGACTGGGTGAACTATGGCTACACCTTC
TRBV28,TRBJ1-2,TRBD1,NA,CASSPPQGAVGGGYTF,TGTGCCAGCAGTCCTCCACAGGGGGCAGTCGGAGGTGGCTACACCTTC
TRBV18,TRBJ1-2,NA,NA,CASSADSLVNYGYTF,TGTGCCAGCTCCGCGGACAGCCTAGTCAACTATGGCTACACCTTC
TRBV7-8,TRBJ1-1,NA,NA,CASSLTGNTEAFF,TGTGCCAGCAGCTTGACAGGGAACACTGAAGCTTTCTTT
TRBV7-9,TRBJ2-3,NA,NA,CASSFATDTQYF,TGTGCCAGCAGCTTTGCCACAGATACGCAGTATTTT
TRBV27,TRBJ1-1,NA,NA,CASSPQWGMNTEAFF,TGTGCCAGCAGTCCACAGTGGGGGATGAACACTGAAGCTTTCTTT
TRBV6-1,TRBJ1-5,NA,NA,CASSDINQPQHF,TGTGCCAGCAGTGATATTAATCAGCCCCAGCATTTT
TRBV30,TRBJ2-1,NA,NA,CAWSVSFVGGGLSYNEQFF,TGTGCCTGGAGTGTATCCTTCGTTGGGGGGGGCCTTTCCTACAATGAGCAGTTCTTC
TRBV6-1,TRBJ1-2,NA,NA,CASSERGEGGYTF,TGTGCCAGCAGTGAAAGGGGAGAGGGTGGCTACACCTTC
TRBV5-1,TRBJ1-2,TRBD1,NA,CASSLADRGLYGYTF,TGCGCCAGCAGCTTGGCGGACAGGGGGCTTTATGGCTACACCTTC
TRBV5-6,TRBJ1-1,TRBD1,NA,CASSFSWTGPNTEAFF,TGTGCCAGCAGCTTCTCCTGGACAGGGCCGAACACTGAAGCTTTCTTT
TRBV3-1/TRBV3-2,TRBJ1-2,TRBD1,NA,CASSQGLGGGDRGSGYTF,TGTGCCAGCAGCCAAGGTCTTGGAGGCGGGGACAGGGGAAGCGGCTACACCTTC
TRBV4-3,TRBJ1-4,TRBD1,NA,CASSQDRRQGGKKLFF,TGCGCCAGCAGCCAAGATAGACGACAGGGTGGTAAAAAACTGTTTTTT
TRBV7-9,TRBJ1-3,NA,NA,CASSTTRWDGSGNTIYF,TGTGCCAGCAGCACGACTCGGTGGGACGGCTCTGGAAACACCATATATTTT
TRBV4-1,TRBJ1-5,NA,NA,CASSRDRSQPQHF,TGCGCCAGCAGCCGAGACAGGTCTCAGCCCCAGCATTTT
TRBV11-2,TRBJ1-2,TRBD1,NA,CASSSTGVSYGYTF,TGTGCCAGCAGCTCGACAGGGGTTAGCTATGGCTACACCTTC